One sample yielded the 21 T cell receptor beta chains listed below, sequenced in a study of blood T cell repertoires in COVID-19. Repertoires were generated with immunoSEQ multiplex PCR, while TCRdb's copy carries only in-frame clones and drops some. The sample has 70,000 to 85,000 clones, around 80% seen once. Source material: peripheral blood. The receptors shown here come from an elderly man with acute or convalescent COVID-19.

The chain joins TRBV2 to TRBJ1-5; TRBD1 matches at 10 bases. From germline, CDR1 is SNHLY and CDR2 FYNNEI. After removal of 5 bases from V and 5 bases from J, the junction contained 3 bases not matched to a gene. The CDR3 is made up of 14 amino acids. The CDR3 nucleotides read TGTGCCAGCAGTCCGACAGGGGGCTATCAGCCCCAGCATTTT. Its protein product is CASSPTGGYQPQHF.

The chain recombines TRBV5-8 with TRBJ1-4; the D is unclear. CDR1 is SGHTS and CDR2 is YDEGEE in the germline V gene. This CDR3 region has 14 residues. V was cut by 3 bases and J by 8 bases, with 14 bases left in between. For the CDR3, the DNA is TGTGCCAGCAGCTCCGGCCCCGTAGCGGAAAAACTGTTTTTT. Translating it yields CASSSGPVAEKLFF.

The rearrangement links TRBV7-9 to TRBJ1-1; 12 bases agree with TRBD1. V shed 8 bases and J 4 bases; nucleotides not matched to a gene: 5. The germline V gene encodes CDR1 SEHNR and CDR2 FQNEAQ (reference sequence). This CDR3 is built from 14 residues. CDR3 nucleotide sequence: TGTGCCAGCCTATCGGGACAGGGGGCCACTGAAGCTTTCTTT. Translating gives CASLSGQGATEAFF. Full variable domain (remainder filled in from reference TRBV7-9 and TRBJ1-1): DTGVSQNPRHKITKRGQNVTFRCDPISEHNRLYWYRQTLGQGPEFLTYFQNEAQLEKSRLLSDRFSAERPKGSFSTLEIQRTEQGDSAMYLCASLSGQGATEAFFGQGTRLTVV.

This clone was recorded a few times. The V call is TRBV7-2, the J call TRBJ1-2; 10 nucleotides agree with TRBD1. Germline V gene sequence: CDR1 SGHTA, CDR2 FQGNSA. This CDR3 region has 18 residues. Unmatched junction bases numbered 12, after V lost 0 bases and J lost 5 bases. In DNA, the CDR3 is TGTGCCAGCAGCTTAGCAGGGACAGGGGCGGCGGAGGCATATGGCTACACCTTC. Amino acid sequence: CASSLAGTGAAEAYGYTF.

V is TRBV18 and J is TRBJ2-7; maybe TRBD1 (8 bases). The V gene lost 0 bases and the J gene lost 7 bases, with 19 bases spanning the gap. This CDR3 has 16 amino acids. Germline V CDR1 and CDR2: KGHSH, LQKENI. CDR3 in amino acids: CASSPPETGEGREQYF. As DNA, the CDR3 is TGTGCCAGCTCACCACCAGAGACAGGGGAGGGGAGGGAGCAGTACTTC.

This clone has a handful of counts. The gene calls are TRBV6-1 and TRBJ1-2, with a possible D match to TRBD1 (5 bases). V gave up 0 bases and J gave up 2 bases, with 13 bases separating them. Germline lookup yields CDR1 MNHNS and CDR2 SASEGT. The CDR3 sequence is 16 residues long. As DNA, the CDR3 is TGTGCCAGCAGTGAAGCGATGGGAGGGACCAACTATGGCTACACCTTC. Translated, it gives CASSEAMGGTNYGYTF.

The chain employs TRBV30 and TRBJ1-1; D is unresolved. V dropped 0 bases and J dropped 8 bases, with 7 bases sitting between them. Per the germline V gene, CDR1 is GTSNPN and CDR2 is SVGIG (reference sequence). The length of the CDR3 is 11 residues. Here the CDR3 DNA reads TGTGCCTGGAGTGTAGCGGGAGAAGCTTTCTTT. It translates to CAWSVAGEAFF.

There are a few counts of this clone. This rearrangement joins TRBV30 to TRBJ1-2, with D possibly being TRBD1 (5 bases). Trimming shortened V by 2 bases and J by 4 bases, and 11 bases separated the two germline ends. The CDR3 spans 13 residues. Germline assignment: CDR1 GTSNPN and CDR2 SVGIG (reference sequence). The CDR3, as DNA: TGTGCCTGGAGTCCAGGGATAGGCTATGGCTACACCTTC. It is translated as CAWSPGIGYGYTF. Complete variable domain (other parts from reference TRBV30 and TRBJ1-2): SQTIHQWPATLVQPVGSPLSLECTVEGTSNPNLYWYRQAAGRGLQLLFYSVGIGQISSEVPQNLSASRPQDRQFILSSKKLLLSDSGFYLCAWSPGIGYGYTFGSGTRLTVV.

The rearrangement joins TRBV7-2 to TRBJ2-5, with TRBD1 matching 7 bases. V trimming: 5 bases; J trimming: 4 bases; junction bases outside the gene matches: 4. CDR1 SGHTA and CDR2 FQGNSA come from the germline V gene. The CDR3 has 13 residues. This chain's CDR3 is CASSRDRRETQYF. The CDR3 nucleotides read TGTGCCAGCAGCAGGGACAGAAGAGAGACCCAGTACTTC.

This clone turned up a few times. This chain connects TRBV10-3 to TRBJ1-2; D may be TRBD1 (6 bases). The germline V gene has CDR1 ENHRY and CDR2 SYGVKD. V shed 4 bases and J shed 2 bases, with 11 bases lying between them. The CDR3 has 14 amino acids. For the CDR3, the DNA is TGTGCCATCAGTGGGGGGCAGGCCAACTATGGCTACACCTTC. Residues: CAISGGQANYGYTF.

CDR3 sequence reads: CASTGGADTQYF. The DNA for the CDR3 is TGTGCCAGCACCGGGGGGGCAGATACGCAGTATTTT. The chain employs TRBV2 and TRBJ2-3; TRBD2 matches 8 bases. The CDR3 length is 12 residues. Germline CDR1 reads SNHLY; CDR2 reads FYNNEI. Trimming at V came to 7 bases and at J to 4 bases, leaving 1 base not matched to a gene.

As DNA, the CDR3 is TGTGCCAGCAGCCCTAGGCCAGGGGAAATGAACACTGAAGCTTTCTTT. This encodes CASSPRPGEMNTEAFF. The chain recombines TRBV14 with TRBJ1-1; D possibly corresponds to TRBD1 (6 bases). V was cut by 4 bases and J by 0 bases, with 15 bases left in between. Germline CDR1 and CDR2: SGHDN and FVKESK. The CDR3 loop spans 16 amino acids. Using reference TRBV14 and TRBJ1-1 for the parts outside the CDR3, the full variable domain is EAGVTQFPSHSVIEKGQTVTLRCDPISGHDNLYWYRRVMGKEIKFLLHFVKESKQDESGMPNNRFLAERTGGTYSTLKVQPAELEDSGVYFCASSPRPGEMNTEAFFGQGTRLTVV.

This clone was counted a single time. The DNA for the CDR3 is TGTGCCAGCAGCTTAGATAGCGGGGGGATCTACAATGAGCAGTTCTTC. Translating it yields CASSLDSGGIYNEQFF. V gene TRBV11-2 combines with J gene TRBJ2-1; 10 nucleotides agree with TRBD2. Germline-derived CDR1 and CDR2 are SGHAT and FQNNGV. The V and J ends lost 0 bases and 3 bases, in that order; junction bases with no gene match: 2. CDR3 length: 16 residues.

This sequence joins TRBV5-4 and TRBJ2-5; TRBD1 might be the D (6 bases). The CDR3 runs to 14 residues. V was cut by 1 base and J by 2 bases, with 9 bases left in between. From germline, CDR1 is SGHNT and CDR2 YYREEE (reference sequence). The DNA for the CDR3 is TGTGCCAGCAGCTTGACAGGGCGTCAAGAGACCCAGTACTTC. It specifies CASSLTGRQETQYF.

This rearrangement joins TRBV3-1 (or the pseudogene TRBV3-2) to TRBJ1-2; D is perhaps TRBD1 (5 bases). Germline CDR1 reads LGHDT; CDR2 reads YNNKEL (reference sequence). V shed 3 bases and J shed 6 bases, with 11 bases lying between them. The CDR3 extends over 13 amino acids. The CDR3 here is CASSHREANGYTF. The CDR3 bases are TGTGCCAGCAGCCACAGGGAGGCGAATGGCTACACCTTC.

The chain joins TRBV5-6 to TRBJ2-3; 7 bases map to TRBD1. The CDR3 is 16 residues long. CDR1 SGHDT and CDR2 YYEEEE come from the germline V gene. The V gene end was trimmed by 4 bases and the J gene end by 4 bases; junction bases not matched to a gene: 12. The CDR3 spells CASSPLRQGWADTQYF. CDR3 coding DNA: TGTGCCAGCAGCCCCCTCCGACAGGGTTGGGCAGATACGCAGTATTTT.

The V call is TRBV9, the J call TRBJ1-6; possible D gene TRBD1, 5 bases. This CDR3 is built from 16 residues. Trimming stripped 1 base from V and 6 bases from J, with 14 bases between. CDR1 is SGDLS and CDR2 is YYNGEE in the germline V gene. CDR3 residues: CASSVNGASGNSPLHF. CDR3 DNA sequence: TGTGCCAGCAGCGTAAACGGGGCTAGCGGTAATTCACCCCTCCACTTT.

V gene TRBV19 combines with J gene TRBJ1-1, with 7 bases lining up with TRBD1. The germline CDR1 and CDR2 sequences are LNHDA and SQIVND (reference sequence). With V trimmed by 5 bases and J by 0 bases, 3 bases remained unmatched. The length of the CDR3 is 14 residues. The CDR3 reads CASSSDRVNTEAFF. The DNA of the CDR3 is TGTGCCAGTAGTTCAGACAGGGTGAACACTGAAGCTTTCTTT.

The chain is built from TRBV30 and TRBJ2-1, with 8 bases fitting TRBD2. Germline V CDR1 and CDR2: GTSNPN, SVGIG (reference sequence). The CDR3 sequence is 15 residues long. After removal of 5 bases from V and 0 bases from J, the junction contained 6 bases not matched to a gene. The CDR3 loop is CAWSGGGSSYNEQFF. Written as DNA, the CDR3 is TGTGCCTGGTCGGGAGGGGGGAGCTCCTACAATGAGCAGTTCTTC.

This chain links TRBV5-1 with TRBJ2-7; D is ambiguous. Trimming removed 4 bases from V and 1 base from J, with 12 bases in between. The CDR3 has 14 amino acids. Germline CDR1 reads SGHRS; CDR2 reads YFSETQ. The CDR3 here is CASSVGLTSYEQYF. In DNA, the CDR3 is TGCGCCAGCAGCGTCGGGTTAACGTCCTACGAGCAGTACTTC.

V usage is TRBV3-1 (or the pseudogene TRBV3-2) and J usage is TRBJ2-3, with a tentative D call TRBD2 (6 bases). V lost 1 base and J 1 base, leaving 12 bases between the germline ends. CDR1 and CDR2 (germline): LGHDT, YNNKEL (reference sequence). This CDR3 is 16 amino acids long. The CDR3 DNA reads TGTGCCAGCAGCCAAGTTTGGAGGGTGGGCACAGATACGCAGTATTTT. Amino acid sequence: CASSQVWRVGTDTQYF.